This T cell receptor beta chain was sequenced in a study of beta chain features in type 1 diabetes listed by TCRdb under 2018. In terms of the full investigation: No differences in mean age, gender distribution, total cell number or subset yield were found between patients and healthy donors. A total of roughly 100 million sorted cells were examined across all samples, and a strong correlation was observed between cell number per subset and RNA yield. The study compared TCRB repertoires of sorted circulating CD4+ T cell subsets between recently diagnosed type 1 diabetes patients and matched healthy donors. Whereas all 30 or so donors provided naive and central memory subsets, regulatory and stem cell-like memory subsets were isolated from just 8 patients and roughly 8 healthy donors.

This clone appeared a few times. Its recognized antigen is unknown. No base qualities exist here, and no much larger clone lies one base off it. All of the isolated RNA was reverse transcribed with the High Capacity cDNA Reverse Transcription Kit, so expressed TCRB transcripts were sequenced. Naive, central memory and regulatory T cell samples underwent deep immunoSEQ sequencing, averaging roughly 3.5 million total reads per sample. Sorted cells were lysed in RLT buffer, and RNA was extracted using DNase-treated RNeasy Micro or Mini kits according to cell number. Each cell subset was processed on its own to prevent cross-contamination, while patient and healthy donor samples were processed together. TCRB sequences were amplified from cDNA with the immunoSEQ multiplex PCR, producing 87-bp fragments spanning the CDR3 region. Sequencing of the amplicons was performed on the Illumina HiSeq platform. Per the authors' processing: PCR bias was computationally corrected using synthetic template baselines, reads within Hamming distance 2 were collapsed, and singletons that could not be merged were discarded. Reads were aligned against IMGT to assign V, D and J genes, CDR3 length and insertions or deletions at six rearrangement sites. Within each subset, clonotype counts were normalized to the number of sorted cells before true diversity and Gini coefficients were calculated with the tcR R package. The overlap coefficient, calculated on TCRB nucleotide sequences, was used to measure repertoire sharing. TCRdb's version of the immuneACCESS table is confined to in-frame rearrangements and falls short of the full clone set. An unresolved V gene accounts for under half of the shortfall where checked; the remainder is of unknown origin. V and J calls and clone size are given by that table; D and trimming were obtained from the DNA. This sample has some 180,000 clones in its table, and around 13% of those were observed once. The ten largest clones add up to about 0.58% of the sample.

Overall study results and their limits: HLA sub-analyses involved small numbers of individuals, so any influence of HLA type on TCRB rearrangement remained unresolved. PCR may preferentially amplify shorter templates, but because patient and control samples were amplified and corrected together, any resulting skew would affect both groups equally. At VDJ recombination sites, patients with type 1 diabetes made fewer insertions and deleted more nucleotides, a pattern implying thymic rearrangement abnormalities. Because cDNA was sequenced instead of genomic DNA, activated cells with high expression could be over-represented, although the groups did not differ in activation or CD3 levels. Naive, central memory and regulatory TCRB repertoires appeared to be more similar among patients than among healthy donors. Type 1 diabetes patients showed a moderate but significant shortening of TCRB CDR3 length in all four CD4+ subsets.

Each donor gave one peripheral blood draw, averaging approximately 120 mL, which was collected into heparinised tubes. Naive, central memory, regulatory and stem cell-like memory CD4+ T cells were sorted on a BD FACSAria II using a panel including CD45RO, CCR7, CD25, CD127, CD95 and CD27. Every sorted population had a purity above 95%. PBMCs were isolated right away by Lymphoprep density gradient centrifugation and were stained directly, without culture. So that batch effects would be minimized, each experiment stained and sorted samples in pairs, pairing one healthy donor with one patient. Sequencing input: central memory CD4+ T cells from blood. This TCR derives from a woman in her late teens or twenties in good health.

The CDR3 protein is CASSQDPRATELFF. The DNA reads as follows: TGCGCCAGCAGCCAAGATCCTAGGGCGACAGAACTGTTTTTT. This receptor chain uses TRBV4-3 and TRBJ1-4, and possibly TRBD1, on 5 matching bases. V loses 0 bases, J loses 12 bases, and the germline ends lie 14 bases apart. The CDR3 has 14 amino acids, counting the end cysteine and phenylalanine. The sequence is cut down to CDR3 DNA, 42 bases in frame from base 1. The germline V gene specifies LGHNA as CDR1 and YSLEER as CDR2.